These T cell receptor beta chains were read from a single sample in a study of blood T cell repertoires in COVID-19. Sequencing used immunoSEQ multiplex PCR; TCRdb keeps in-frame clones, though not all of them. The sample includes approximately 260,000 clones, 87% of them seen just once. Material: peripheral blood. The receptors come from a man between 60 and 70 years old who had recovered from COVID-19. Each CDR3 is given with its conserved first and last residue. Fields, in order: clone size, D gene, V gene, J gene, CDR3 DNA, CDR3 protein. A D gene is named only where the DNA matches it firmly. The size field is filled for only some rows; it gives once, few, many or a size class.

>NA|TRBD2|TRBV3-1/TRBV3-2|TRBJ2-3
TGTGCCAGCAGCCAAGTTAGGGAGGGGACGGCTATGGATACGCAGTATTTT
CASSQVREGTAMDTQYF
>NA|NA|TRBV7-2|TRBJ1-2
TGTGCCAGCAGCTTAGAGCCAGGCAACTATGGCTACACCTTC
CASSLEPGNYGYTF
>NA|NA|TRBV6-6|TRBJ1-1
TGTGCCTGTTTTTTTGCGGCGGGTACTGAAGCTTTCTTT
CACFFAAGTEAFF
>NA|NA|TRBV12-3/TRBV12-4|TRBJ1-3
TGTGCCAGCAGTTTAACCCCGGACACCATATATTTT
CASSLTPDTIYF
>NA|NA|TRBV6-5|TRBJ1-2
TGTGCCAGCACCCGCACCGGGAACGACTATGGCTACACCTTC
CASTRTGNDYGYTF
>NA|TRBD2|TRBV3-1/TRBV3-2|TRBJ2-3
TGTGCCAGCCAGACTAGCGGGGGGTTCGATACGCAGTATTTT
CASQTSGGFDTQYF
>NA|NA|TRBV6-5|TRBJ1-6
TGTGCCAGCCGGGAGGGGGGCGAAGACTCACCCCTCCACTTT
CASREGGEDSPLHF
>NA|NA|TRBV7-7|TRBJ2-2
TGTGCCAGCAGCCCTGGTACAGGGTGGGACACCGGGGAGCTGTTTTTT
CASSPGTGWDTGELFF
>NA|NA|TRBV20-1|TRBJ1-1
TGCAGTGCTACCGAGAGGACTGAAGCTTTCTTT
CSATERTEAFF
>few|TRBD1|TRBV15|TRBJ1-1
TGTGCCACCAGCACTCGGACAGGGGCGAACACTGAAGCTTTCTTT
CATSTRTGANTEAFF
>NA|NA|TRBV12-3/TRBV12-4|TRBJ2-2
TGTGCCAGCAGTTTGTCTAGCCCCGGGGAGCTGTTTTTT
CASSLSSPGELFF
>NA|TRBD2|TRBV5-1|TRBJ2-3
TGCGCCAGCAGCTTGTTACTAGCGGGGGTCGGAGATACGCAGTATTTT
CASSLLLAGVGDTQYF
>NA|TRBD1|TRBV6-5|TRBJ2-1
TGTGCCAGCAGTTACTCCGGGGCAGGGGGCAATGAGCAGTTCTTC
CASSYSGAGGNEQFF
>NA|TRBD2|TRBV3-1/TRBV3-2|TRBJ2-7
TGTGCCAGCAGTGTGGCTAGCGGGGGCACTTACGAGCAGTACTTC
CASSVASGGTYEQYF
>NA|NA|TRBV20-1|TRBJ1-1
TGCAGTGCTAGTCCCGGGGACACTGAAGCTTTCTTT
CSASPGDTEAFF
>NA|NA|TRBV5-1|TRBJ1-1
TGCGCCAGCAGCTTACAGGACGTGCTCACTGAAGCTTTCTTT
CASSLQDVLTEAFF
>NA|NA|TRBV29-1|TRBJ2-2
TGCAGCGTTGTGGACACGAACACCGGGGAGCTGTTTTTT
CSVVDTNTGELFF
>once|NA|TRBV3-1/TRBV3-2|TRBJ2-3
TGTGCCAGCAGCCACCAGGGGGCGGGGGCAGATACGCAGTATTTT
CASSHQGAGADTQYF
>NA|NA|TRBV7-9|TRBJ1-4
TGTGCCAGCAGCTCAAGCTTGGGCTATGCAACTAATGAAAAACTGTTTTTT
CASSSSLGYATNEKLFF
>NA|NA|TRBV27|TRBJ1-4
TGTGCCAGCAGTTCTCAGGGTCTAGGGGAAAAACTGTTTTTT
CASSSQGLGEKLFF
>NA|NA|TRBV6-6|TRBJ1-1
TGTGCCAGCAGTTATCATACAGCCTTTTACACTGAAGCTTTCTTT
CASSYHTAFYTEAFF
>NA|TRBD1|TRBV7-2|TRBJ2-7
TGTGCCAGCAGCTTAGTTGGGACAGTGGAATACGAGCAGTACTTC
CASSLVGTVEYEQYF
>NA|NA|TRBV19|TRBJ1-1
TGTGCCAGTAGTATTATTGCAGGGAACACTGAAGCTTTCTTT
CASSIIAGNTEAFF